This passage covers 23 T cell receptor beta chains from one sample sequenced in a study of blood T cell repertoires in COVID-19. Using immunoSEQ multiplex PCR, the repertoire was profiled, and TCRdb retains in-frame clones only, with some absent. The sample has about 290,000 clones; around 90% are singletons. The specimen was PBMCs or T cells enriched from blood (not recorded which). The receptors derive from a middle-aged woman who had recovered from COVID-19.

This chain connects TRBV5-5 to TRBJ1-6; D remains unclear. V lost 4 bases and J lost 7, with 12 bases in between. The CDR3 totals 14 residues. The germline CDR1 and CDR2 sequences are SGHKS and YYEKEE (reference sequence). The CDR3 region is CASSPPPRNSPLHF. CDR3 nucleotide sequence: TGTGCCAGCAGCCCTCCGCCCCGGAATTCACCCCTCCACTTT.

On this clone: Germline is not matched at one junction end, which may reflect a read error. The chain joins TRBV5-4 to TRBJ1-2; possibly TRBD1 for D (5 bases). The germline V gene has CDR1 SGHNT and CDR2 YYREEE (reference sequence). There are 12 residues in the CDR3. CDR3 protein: CASRYNEQGSTF. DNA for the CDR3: TGTGCCAGCAGATATAACGAGCAGGGCTCCACCTTC.

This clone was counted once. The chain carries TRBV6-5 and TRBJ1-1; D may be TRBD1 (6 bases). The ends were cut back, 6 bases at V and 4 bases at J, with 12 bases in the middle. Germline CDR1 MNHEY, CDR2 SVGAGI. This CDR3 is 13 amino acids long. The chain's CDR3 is CASSSGVGTEAFF. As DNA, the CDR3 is TGTGCCAGCAGCTCAGGGGTCGGCACTGAAGCTTTCTTT.

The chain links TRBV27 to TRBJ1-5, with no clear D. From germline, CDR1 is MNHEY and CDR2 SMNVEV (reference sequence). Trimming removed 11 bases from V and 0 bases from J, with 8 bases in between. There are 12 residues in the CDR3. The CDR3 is CAGLHSNQPQHF. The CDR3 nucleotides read TGTGCCGGACTCCATAGCAATCAGCCCCAGCATTTT.

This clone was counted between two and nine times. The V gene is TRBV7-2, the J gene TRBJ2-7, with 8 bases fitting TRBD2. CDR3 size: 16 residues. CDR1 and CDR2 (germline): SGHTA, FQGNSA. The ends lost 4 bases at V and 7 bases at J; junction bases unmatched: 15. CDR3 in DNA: TGTGCCAGCAGCTCCCAAGGACTAGCTCGGTCGGAAGAGCAGTACTTC. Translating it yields CASSSQGLARSEEQYF.

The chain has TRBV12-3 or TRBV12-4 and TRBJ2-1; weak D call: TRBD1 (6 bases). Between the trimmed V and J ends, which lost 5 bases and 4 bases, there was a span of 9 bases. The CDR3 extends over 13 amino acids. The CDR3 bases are TGTGCCAGCAGTACAGGACAGTACAATGAGCAGTTCTTC. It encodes CASSTGQYNEQFF.

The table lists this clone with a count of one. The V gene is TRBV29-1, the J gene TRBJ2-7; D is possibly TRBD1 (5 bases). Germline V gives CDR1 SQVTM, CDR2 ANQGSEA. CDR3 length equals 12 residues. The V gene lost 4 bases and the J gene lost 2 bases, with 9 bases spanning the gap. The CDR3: CSVADSPYEQYF. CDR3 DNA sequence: TGCAGCGTTGCCGACAGCCCCTACGAGCAGTACTTC.

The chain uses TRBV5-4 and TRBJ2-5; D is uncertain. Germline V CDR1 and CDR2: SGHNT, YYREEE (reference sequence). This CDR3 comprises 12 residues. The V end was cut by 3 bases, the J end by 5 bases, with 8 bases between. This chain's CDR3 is CASSSFPETQYF. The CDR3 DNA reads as TGTGCCAGCAGCTCTTTTCCGGAGACCCAGTACTTC.

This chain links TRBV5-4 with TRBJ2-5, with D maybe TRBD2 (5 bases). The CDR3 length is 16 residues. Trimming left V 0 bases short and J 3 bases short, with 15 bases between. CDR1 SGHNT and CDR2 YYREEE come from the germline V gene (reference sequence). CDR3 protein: CASSLEGGSGKETQYF. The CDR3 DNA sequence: TGTGCCAGCAGCTTGGAGGGTGGAAGCGGAAAAGAGACCCAGTACTTC. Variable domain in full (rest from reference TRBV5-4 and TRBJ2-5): ETGVTQSPTHLIKTRGQQVTLRCSSQSGHNTVSWYQQALGQGPQFIFQYYREEENGRGNFPPRFSGLQFPNYSSELNVNALELDDSALYLCASSLEGGSGKETQYFGPGTRLLVL.

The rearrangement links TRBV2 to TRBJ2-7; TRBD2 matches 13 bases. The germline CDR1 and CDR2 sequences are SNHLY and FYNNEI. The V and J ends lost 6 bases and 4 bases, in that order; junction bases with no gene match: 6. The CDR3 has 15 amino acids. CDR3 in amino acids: CASRGGLAGVYEQYF. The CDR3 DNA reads TGTGCCAGCAGGGGCGGACTAGCGGGAGTGTACGAGCAGTACTTC.

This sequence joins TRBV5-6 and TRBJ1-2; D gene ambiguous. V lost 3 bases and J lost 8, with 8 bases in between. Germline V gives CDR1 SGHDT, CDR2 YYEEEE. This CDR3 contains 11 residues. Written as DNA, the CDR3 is TGTGCCAGCAGCTCGCTAGCAGGCTACACCTTC. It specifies CASSSLAGYTF.

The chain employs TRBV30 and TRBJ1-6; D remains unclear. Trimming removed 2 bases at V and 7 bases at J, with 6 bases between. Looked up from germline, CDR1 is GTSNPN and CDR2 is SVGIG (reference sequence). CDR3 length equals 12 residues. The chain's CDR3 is CAWSSGNSPLHF. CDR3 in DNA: TGTGCCTGGAGTTCTGGCAATTCACCCCTCCACTTT.

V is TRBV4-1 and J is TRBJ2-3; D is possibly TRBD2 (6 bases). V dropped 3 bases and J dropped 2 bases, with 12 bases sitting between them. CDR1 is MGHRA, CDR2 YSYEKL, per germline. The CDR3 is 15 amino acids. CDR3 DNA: TGCGCCAGCAGCCAGGGGGACTCCACCACAGATACGCAGTATTTT. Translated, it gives CASSQGDSTTDTQYF.

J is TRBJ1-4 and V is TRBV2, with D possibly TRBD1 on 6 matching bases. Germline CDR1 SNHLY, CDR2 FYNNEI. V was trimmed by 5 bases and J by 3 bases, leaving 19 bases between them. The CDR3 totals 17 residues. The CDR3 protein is CASSFGTLIAANEKLFF. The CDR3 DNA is TGTGCCAGCAGTTTCGGGACACTGATCGCGGCTAATGAAAAACTGTTTTTT.

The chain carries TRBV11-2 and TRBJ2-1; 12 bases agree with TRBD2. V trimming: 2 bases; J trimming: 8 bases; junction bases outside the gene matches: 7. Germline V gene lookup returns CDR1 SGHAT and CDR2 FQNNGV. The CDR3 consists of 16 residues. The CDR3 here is CASSLTGTSGFYEQFF. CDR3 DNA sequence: TGTGCCAGCAGCTTAACCGGGACTAGCGGGTTCTATGAGCAGTTCTTC. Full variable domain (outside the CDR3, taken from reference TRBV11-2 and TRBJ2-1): EAGVAQSPRYKIIEKRQSVAFWCNPISGHATLYWYQQILGQGPKLLIQFQNNGVVDDSQLPKDRFSAERLKGVDSTLKIQPAKLEDSAVYLCASSLTGTSGFYEQFFGPGTRLTVL.

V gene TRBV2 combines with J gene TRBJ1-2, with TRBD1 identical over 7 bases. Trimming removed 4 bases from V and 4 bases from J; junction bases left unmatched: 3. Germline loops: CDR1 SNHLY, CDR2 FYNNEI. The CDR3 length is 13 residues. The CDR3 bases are TGTGCCAGCAGTGGGGACAGTCTCTATGGCTACACCTTC. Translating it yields CASSGDSLYGYTF. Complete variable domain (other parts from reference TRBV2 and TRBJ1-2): EPEVTQTPSHQVTQMGQEVILRCVPISNHLYFYWYRQILGQKVEFLVSFYNNEISEKSEIFDDQFSVERPDGSNFTLKIRSTKLEDSAMYFCASSGDSLYGYTFGSGTRLTVV.

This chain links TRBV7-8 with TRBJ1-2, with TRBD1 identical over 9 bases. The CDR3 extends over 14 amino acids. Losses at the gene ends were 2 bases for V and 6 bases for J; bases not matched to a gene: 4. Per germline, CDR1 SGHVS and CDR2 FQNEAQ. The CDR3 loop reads CASSLLQGADGYTF. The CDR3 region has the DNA TGTGCCAGCAGCTTACTACAGGGGGCTGATGGCTACACCTTC.

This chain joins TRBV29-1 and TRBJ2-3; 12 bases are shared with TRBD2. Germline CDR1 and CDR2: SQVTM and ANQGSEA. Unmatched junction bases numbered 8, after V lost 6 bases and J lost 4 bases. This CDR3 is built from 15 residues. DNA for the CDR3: TGCAGCGTCTCCCTAGCGGGGGGGCCGGCAGATACGCAGTATTTT. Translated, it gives CSVSLAGGPADTQYF.

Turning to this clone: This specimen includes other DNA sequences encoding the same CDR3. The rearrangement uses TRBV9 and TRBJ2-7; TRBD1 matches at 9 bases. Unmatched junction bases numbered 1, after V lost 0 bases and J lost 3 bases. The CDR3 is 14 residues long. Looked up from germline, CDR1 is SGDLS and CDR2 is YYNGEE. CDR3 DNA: TGTGCCAGCAGCGTAGAGGGACAGGGCTACGAGCAGTACTTC. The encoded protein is CASSVEGQGYEQYF.

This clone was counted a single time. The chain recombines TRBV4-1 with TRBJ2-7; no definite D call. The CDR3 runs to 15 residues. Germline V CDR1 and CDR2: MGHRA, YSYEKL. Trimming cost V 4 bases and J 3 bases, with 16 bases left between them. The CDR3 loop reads CASSLTVADRYEQYF. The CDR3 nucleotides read TGCGCCAGCAGCCTCACAGTCGCTGATCGCTACGAGCAGTACTTC.

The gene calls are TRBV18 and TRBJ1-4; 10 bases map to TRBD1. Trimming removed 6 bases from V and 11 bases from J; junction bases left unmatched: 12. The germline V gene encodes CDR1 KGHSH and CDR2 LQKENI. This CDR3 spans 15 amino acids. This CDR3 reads CASSPGGTGERKLFF. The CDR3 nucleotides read TGTGCCAGCTCCCCGGGAGGGACAGGGGAACGGAAACTGTTTTTT.

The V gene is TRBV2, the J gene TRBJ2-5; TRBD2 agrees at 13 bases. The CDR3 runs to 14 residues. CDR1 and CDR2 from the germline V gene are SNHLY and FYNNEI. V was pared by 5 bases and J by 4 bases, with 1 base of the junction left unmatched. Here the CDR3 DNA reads TGTGCCAGCAGTCGACTAGCGGGAGGAGAGACCCAGTACTTC. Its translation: CASSRLAGGETQYF.

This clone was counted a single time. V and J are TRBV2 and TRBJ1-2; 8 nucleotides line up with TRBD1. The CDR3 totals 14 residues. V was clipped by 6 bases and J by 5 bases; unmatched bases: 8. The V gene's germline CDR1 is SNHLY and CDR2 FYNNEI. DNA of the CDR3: TGTGCCAGCAGGGCAGGGGGCGCGAGATATGGCTACACCTTC. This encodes CASRAGGARYGYTF. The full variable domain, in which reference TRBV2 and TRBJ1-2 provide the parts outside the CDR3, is EPEVTQTPSHQVTQMGQEVILRCVPISNHLYFYWYRQILGQKVEFLVSFYNNEISEKSEIFDDQFSVERPDGSNFTLKIRSTKLEDSAMYFCASRAGGARYGYTFGSGTRLTVV.